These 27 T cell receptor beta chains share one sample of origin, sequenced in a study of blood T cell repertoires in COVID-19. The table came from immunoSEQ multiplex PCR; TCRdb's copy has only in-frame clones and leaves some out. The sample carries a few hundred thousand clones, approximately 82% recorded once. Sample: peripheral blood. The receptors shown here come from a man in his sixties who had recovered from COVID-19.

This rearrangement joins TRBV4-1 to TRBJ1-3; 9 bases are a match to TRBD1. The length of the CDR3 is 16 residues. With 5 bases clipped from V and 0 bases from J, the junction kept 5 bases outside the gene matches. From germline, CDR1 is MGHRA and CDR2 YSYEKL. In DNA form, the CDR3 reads TGCGCCAGCAGCGCACCGGGACAGGGCTCTGGAAACACCATATATTTT. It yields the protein CASSAPGQGSGNTIYF.

The CDR3 DNA sequence: TGTGCCAGCAGCTTGGCGGTGAGGGCCGGGGAGCTGTTTTTT. It is translated as CASSLAVRAGELFF. This sequence joins TRBV5-6 and TRBJ2-2; D may be TRBD2 (5 bases). The CDR3 runs to 14 residues. Germline lookup yields CDR1 SGHDT and CDR2 YYEEEE. The V gene lost 0 bases and the J gene lost 6 bases, with 9 bases spanning the gap.

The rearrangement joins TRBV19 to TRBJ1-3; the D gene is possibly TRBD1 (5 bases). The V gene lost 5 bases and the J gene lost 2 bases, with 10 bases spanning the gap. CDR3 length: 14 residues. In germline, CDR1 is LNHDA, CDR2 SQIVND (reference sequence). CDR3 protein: CASSLTVAGNTIYF. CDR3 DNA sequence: TGTGCCAGTAGTTTGACAGTTGCTGGAAACACCATATATTTT.

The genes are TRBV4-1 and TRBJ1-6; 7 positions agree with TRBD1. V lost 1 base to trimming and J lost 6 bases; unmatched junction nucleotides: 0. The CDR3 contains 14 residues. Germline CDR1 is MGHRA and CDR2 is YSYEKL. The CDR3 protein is CASSQGQGNSPLHF. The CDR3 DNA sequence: TGCGCCAGCAGCCAAGGACAGGGTAATTCACCCCTCCACTTT.

The CDR3 region is CASSRRDSGDTQYF. The CDR3 DNA reads TGTGCCAGCAGCCGTAGGGACTCGGGGGATACGCAGTATTTT. J is TRBJ2-3 and V is TRBV3-1 (or the pseudogene TRBV3-2), with TRBD2 as a possible D gene (6 bases). Germline CDR1 and CDR2: LGHDT and YNNKEL (reference sequence). This CDR3 has 14 amino acids. V was cut by 4 bases and J by 6 bases, with 14 bases left in between.

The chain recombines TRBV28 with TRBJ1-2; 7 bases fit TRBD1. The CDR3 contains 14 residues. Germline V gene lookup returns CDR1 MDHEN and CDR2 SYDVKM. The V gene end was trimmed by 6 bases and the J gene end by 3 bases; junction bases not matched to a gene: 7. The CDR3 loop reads CASRDGTAHYGYTF. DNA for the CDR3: TGTGCCAGCAGGGATGGGACAGCTCACTATGGCTACACCTTC.

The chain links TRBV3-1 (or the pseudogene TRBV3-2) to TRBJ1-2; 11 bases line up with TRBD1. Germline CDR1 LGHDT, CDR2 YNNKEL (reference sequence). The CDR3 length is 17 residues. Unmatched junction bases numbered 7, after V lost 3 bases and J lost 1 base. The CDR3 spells CASSHGGTGGNNYGYTF. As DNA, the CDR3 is TGTGCCAGCAGCCACGGTGGGACAGGGGGGAATAACTATGGCTACACCTTC.

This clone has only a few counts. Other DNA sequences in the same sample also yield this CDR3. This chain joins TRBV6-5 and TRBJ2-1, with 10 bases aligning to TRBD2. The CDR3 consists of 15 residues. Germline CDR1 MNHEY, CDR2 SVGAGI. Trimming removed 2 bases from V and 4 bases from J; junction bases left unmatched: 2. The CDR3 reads CASSYGTSVYNEQFF. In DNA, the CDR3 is TGTGCCAGCAGTTACGGGACTAGCGTATACAATGAGCAGTTCTTC.

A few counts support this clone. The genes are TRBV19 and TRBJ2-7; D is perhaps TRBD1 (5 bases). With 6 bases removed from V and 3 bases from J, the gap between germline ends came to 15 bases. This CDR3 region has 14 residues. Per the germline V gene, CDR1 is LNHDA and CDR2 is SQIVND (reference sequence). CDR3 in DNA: TGTGCCAGTAGCTCGACAGTTCTTGACTACGAGCAGTACTTC. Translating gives CASSSTVLDYEQYF. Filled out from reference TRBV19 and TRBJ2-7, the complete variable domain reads DGGITQSPKYLFRKEGQNVTLSCEQNLNHDAMYWYRQDPGQGLRLIYYSQIVNDFQKGDIAEGYSVSREKKESFPLTVTSAQKNPTAFYLCASSSTVLDYEQYFGPGTRLTVT.

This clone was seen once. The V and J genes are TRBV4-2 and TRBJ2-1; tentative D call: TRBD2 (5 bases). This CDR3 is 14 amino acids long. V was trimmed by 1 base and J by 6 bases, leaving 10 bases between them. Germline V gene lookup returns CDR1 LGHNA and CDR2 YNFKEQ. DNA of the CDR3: TGTGCCAGCAGCCAAGCGGGGAGACCCAATGAGCAGTTCTTC. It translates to CASSQAGRPNEQFF.

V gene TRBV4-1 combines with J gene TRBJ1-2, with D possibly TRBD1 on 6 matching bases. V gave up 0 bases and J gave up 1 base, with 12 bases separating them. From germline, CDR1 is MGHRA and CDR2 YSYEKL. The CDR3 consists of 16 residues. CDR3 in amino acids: CASSQDQGSGNYGYTF. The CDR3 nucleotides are TGCGCCAGCAGCCAAGATCAGGGGTCGGGTAACTATGGCTACACCTTC.

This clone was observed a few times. The chain's CDR3 is CASSRTGEGNIQYF. CDR3 sequence (DNA): TGTGCCAGCAGCAGGACAGGGGAGGGGAACATTCAGTACTTC. V usage is TRBV5-8 and J usage is TRBJ2-4; TRBD1 matches at 9 bases. The length of the CDR3 is 14 residues. The germline V gene has CDR1 SGHTS and CDR2 YDEGEE. The V gene end was trimmed by 4 bases and the J gene end by 7 bases; junction bases not matched to a gene: 6.

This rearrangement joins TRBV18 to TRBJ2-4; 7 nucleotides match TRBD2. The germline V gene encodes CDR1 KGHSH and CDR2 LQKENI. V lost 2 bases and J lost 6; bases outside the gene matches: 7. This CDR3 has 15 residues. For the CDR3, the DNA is TGTGCCAGCTCACCAGAGGGACTACCTAGAAACATTCAGTACTTC. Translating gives CASSPEGLPRNIQYF.

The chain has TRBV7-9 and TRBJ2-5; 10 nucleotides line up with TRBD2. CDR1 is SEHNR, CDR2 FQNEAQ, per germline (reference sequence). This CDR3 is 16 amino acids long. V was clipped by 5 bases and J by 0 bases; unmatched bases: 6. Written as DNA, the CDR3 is TGTGCCAGCAGCCGGCGGACTAGCGGCAACCAAGAGACCCAGTACTTC. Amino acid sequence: CASSRRTSGNQETQYF.

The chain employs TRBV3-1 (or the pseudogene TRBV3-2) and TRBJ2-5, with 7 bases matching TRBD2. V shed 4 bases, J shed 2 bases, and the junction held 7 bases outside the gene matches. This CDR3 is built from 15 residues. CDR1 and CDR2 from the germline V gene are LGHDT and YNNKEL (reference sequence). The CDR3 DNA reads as TGTGCCAGCAGCCGTCAAACCGGGGGGCAAGAGACCCAGTACTTC. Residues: CASSRQTGGQETQYF.

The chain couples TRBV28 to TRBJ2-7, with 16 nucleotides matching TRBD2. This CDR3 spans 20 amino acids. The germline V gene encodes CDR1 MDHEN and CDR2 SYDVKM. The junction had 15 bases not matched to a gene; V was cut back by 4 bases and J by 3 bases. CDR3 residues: CASSSPSPGLAGGLGYEQYF. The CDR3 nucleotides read TGTGCCAGCAGTTCCCCCTCTCCGGGACTAGCGGGGGGGCTCGGCTACGAGCAGTACTTC.

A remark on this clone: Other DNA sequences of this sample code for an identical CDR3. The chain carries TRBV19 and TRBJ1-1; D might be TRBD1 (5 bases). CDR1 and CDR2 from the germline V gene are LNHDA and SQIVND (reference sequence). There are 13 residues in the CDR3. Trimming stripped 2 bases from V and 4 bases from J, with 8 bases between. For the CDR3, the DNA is TGTGCCAGTAGTATACGGGGGGGCACTGAAGCTTTCTTT. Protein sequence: CASSIRGGTEAFF. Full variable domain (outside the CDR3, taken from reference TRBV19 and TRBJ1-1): DGGITQSPKYLFRKEGQNVTLSCEQNLNHDAMYWYRQDPGQGLRLIYYSQIVNDFQKGDIAEGYSVSREKKESFPLTVTSAQKNPTAFYLCASSIRGGTEAFFGQGTRLTVV.

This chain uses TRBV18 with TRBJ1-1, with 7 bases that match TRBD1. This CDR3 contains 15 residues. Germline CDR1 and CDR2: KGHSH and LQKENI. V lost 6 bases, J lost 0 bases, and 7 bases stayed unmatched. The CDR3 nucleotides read TGTGCCAGCTCCCTCCAGACAGGGATGAACACTGAAGCTTTCTTT. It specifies CASSLQTGMNTEAFF.

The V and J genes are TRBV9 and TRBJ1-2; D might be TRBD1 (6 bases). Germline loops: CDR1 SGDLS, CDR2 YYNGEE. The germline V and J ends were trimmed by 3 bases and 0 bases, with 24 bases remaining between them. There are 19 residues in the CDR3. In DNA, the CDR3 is TGTGCCAGCAGCGGAAGAGGTGAGGGACAAGGGATAGCTAACTATGGCTACACCTTC. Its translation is CASSGRGEGQGIANYGYTF. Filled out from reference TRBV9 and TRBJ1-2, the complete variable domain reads DSGVTQTPKHLITATGQRVTLRCSPRSGDLSVYWYQQSLDQGLQFLIQYYNGEERAKGNILERFSAQQFPDLHSELNLSSLELGDSALYFCASSGRGEGQGIANYGYTFGSGTRLTVV.

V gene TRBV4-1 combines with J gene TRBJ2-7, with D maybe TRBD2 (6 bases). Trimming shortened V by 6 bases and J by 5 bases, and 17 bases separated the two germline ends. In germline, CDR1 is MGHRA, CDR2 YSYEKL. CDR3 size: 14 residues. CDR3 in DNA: TGCGCCAGCAGTGGCGGGGCCACTGCGGACGAGCAGTACTTC. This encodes CASSGGATADEQYF.

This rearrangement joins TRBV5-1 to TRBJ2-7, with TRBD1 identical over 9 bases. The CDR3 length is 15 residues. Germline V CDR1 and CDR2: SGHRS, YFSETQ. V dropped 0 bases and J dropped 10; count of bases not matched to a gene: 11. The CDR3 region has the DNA TGCGCCAGCAGCTTGGGGACAGGGGATTCGGTCGGACAGTACTTC. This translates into CASSLGTGDSVGQYF.

CDR3 in DNA: TGTGCCAGCAGCAACCACGGCGACAGCTTTAATGAAAAACTGTTTTTT. Its translation is CASSNHGDSFNEKLFF. The chain has TRBV5-6 and TRBJ1-4; tentatively, D is TRBD1 (5 bases). The germline V and J ends were trimmed by 4 bases and 4 bases, with 17 bases remaining between them. The CDR3 spans 16 residues. The germline gives CDR1 SGHDT, CDR2 YYEEEE.

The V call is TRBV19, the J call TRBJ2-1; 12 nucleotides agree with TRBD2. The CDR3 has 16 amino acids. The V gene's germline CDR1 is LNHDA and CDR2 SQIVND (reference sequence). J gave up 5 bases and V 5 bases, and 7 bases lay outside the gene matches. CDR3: CASSETSGRLHNEQFF. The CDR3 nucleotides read TGTGCCAGTAGTGAGACTAGCGGGAGATTACACAATGAGCAGTTCTTC.

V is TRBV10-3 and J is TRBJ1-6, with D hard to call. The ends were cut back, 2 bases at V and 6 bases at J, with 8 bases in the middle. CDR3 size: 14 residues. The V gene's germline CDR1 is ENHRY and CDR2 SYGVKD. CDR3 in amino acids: CAISEETGNSPLHF. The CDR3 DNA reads TGTGCCATCAGTGAGGAGACGGGTAATTCACCCCTCCACTTT.

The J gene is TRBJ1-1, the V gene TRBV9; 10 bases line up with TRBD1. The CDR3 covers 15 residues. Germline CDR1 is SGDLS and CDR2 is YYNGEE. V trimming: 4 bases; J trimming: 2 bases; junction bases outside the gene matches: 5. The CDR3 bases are TGTGCCAGCAGCCGACAGGGGGCCCGAAACACTGAAGCTTTCTTT. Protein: CASSRQGARNTEAFF.

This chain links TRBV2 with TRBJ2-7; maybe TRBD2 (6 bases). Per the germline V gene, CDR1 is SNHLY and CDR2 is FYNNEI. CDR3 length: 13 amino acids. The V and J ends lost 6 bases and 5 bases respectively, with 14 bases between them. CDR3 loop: CASRAPGGNEQYF. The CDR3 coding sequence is TGTGCCAGCAGGGCTCCGGGCGGGAACGAGCAGTACTTC.

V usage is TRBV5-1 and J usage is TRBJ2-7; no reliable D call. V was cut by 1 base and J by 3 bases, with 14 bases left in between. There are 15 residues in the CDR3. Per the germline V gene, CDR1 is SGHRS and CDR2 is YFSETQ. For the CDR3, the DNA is TGCGCCAGCAGCTTGAGCGAGGCCTTAGTCTACGAGCAGTACTTC. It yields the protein CASSLSEALVYEQYF.